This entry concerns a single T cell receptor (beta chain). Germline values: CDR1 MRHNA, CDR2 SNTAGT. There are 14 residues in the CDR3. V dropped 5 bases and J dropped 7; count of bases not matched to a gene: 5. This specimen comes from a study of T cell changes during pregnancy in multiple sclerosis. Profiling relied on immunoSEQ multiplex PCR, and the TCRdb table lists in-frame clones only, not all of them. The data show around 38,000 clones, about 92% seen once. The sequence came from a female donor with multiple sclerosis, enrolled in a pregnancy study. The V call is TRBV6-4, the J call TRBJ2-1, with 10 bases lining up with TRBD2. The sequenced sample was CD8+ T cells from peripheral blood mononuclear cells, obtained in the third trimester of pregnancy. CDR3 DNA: TGTGCCAGCAGTCCGGGACTAGCGTTTAATGAGCAGTTCTTC. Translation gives CASSPGLAFNEQFF.